This T cell receptor (beta chain) was captured by sequencing in a study of T-cell reconstitution after alpha-beta-depleted transplantation in children. CDR3 length equals 19 residues. Germline V gene sequence: CDR1 LGHNA, CDR2 YNFKEQ. The V segment lost 4 bases and the J segment 5 bases; nucleotides outside the gene matches: 21. Unique molecular identifiers were built into the TCRbeta library. MiXCR was run by TCRdb on the PCR reads, yielding one entry per CDR3 protein. The sample holds fewer than 250,000 distinct CDR3 sequences, about 15% seen once. For this clonotype: Its antigen remains unknown.

General study findings and limits: Expanded graft clones, several hundred of them, were reportedly the source of alpha-beta T cells about two months after transplant.

The sequence was collected from a male patient between 2 and 10 years old who had a stem cell transplant for acute lymphoblastic leukemia, so the T cells may come from the graft donor. The genes are TRBV4-2 and TRBJ2-5, with 8 bases that match TRBD2. The sequencing here drew on PBMCs, mostly from graft donor cells, taken 360 days after TCRalphabeta/CD19-depleted stem cell transplant. For the CDR3, the DNA is TGTGCCAGCAGCCCCGGAACAGCAACCCAAGCGGGAGTGGGGGAGACCCAGTACTTC. Residues: CASSPGTATQAGVGETQYF.